The entry below describes one TCR beta chain. The assay was immunoSEQ multiplex PCR, and TCRdb's table has in-frame clones only and misses some. The data show a few thousand clones, 55% to 70% seen once. Trimming shortened V by 0 bases and J by 4 bases, and 9 bases separated the two germline ends. CDR1 and CDR2 (germline): KGHSY, FQNENV. The CDR3 sequence is 14 residues long. These data are taken from a study of tissue T cells after allogeneic stem cell transplantation. This research-autopsy study prospectively enrolled adult allogeneic hematopoietic cell transplant recipients with steroid-refractory graft-versus-host disease.

This receptor was obtained from a male patient at least 60 years old with steroid-refractory graft-versus-host disease after an allogeneic stem cell transplant. Some T cells may possibly be graft donor cells. The V gene is TRBV16, the J gene TRBJ1-1; D remains ambiguous. Here the sequenced sample was transverse colon tissue, taken at autopsy. The CDR3 coding sequence is TGTGCCAGCAGCCAATCAGTACAAACCACTGAAGCTTTCTTT. Its translation: CASSQSVQTTEAFF. Looking up the rest from reference TRBV16 and TRBJ1-1 gives the full variable domain: GEEVAQTPKHLVRGEGQKAKLYCAPIKGHSYVFWYQQVLKNEFKFLISFQNENVFDETGMPKERFSAKCLPNSPCSLEIQATKLEDSAVYFCASSQSVQTTEAFFGQGTRLTVV.